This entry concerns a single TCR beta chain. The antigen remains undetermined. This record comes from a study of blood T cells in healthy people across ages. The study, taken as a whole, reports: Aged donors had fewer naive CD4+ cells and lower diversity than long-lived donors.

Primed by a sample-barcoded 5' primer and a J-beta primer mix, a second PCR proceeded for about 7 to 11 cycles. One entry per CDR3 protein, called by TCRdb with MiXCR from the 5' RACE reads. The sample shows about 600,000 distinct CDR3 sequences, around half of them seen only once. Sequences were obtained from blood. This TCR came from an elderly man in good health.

The CDR3 protein is CASRKSGTPYLETDTQYF. As DNA, the CDR3 is TGTGCCAGCAGGAAATCGGGGACTCCCTACCTAGAAACAGATACGCAGTATTTT. The chain carries TRBV12-3 or TRBV12-4 and TRBJ2-3, with D possibly TRBD2 on 6 matching bases. V lost 6 bases and J lost 3, with 25 bases in between. The CDR3 is made up of 18 amino acids.